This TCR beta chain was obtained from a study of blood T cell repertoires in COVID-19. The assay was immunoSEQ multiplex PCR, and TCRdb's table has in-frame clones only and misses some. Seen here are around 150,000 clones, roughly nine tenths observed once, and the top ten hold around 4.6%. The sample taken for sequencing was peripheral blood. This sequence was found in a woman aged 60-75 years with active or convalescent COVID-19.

The DNA of the CDR3 is TGTGCCAGCATCCCGGGAGGAGGAAAAGGAGATACGCAGTATTTT. This sequence encodes CASIPGGGKGDTQYF. The V call is TRBV21-1, the J call TRBJ2-3; TRBD2 was called by the table and not checked on the DNA. TRBV21-1 corresponds to a pseudogene. CDR3 size: 15 residues.